Below, 25 T cell receptor beta chains from the same sample are listed, as sequenced in a study of metastatic and nonmetastatic thyroid tumors. Patients were all untreated before their thyroid surgery. MiXCR reprocessed the PCR reads for TCRdb. The sample holds roughly 13,000 clones, just over 25% seen once. The sequenced material came from tumor tissue. The source of these receptors is a female donor with papillary thyroid cancer or a benign thyroid nodule (not recorded which). Some clones in this sample may be carry-over from other donors' samples.

Ten or more counts support this clone. This chain connects TRBV10-3 to TRBJ2-1; D might be TRBD2 (6 bases). V shed 3 bases and J shed 2 bases, with 11 bases lying between them. Germline V gene sequence: CDR1 ENHRY, CDR2 SYGVKD. The CDR3 is made up of 15 amino acids. The CDR3 reads CAISDRDSPYNEQFF. DNA of the CDR3: TGTGCCATCAGTGACCGGGACTCCCCCTACAATGAGCAGTTCTTC.

V and J are TRBV12-3 or TRBV12-4 and TRBJ1-1; 7 bases agree with TRBD1. This CDR3 spans 14 amino acids. V was pared by 6 bases and J by 4 bases, with 8 bases of the junction left unmatched. The CDR3 is CASRPGAGGTEAFF. For the CDR3, the DNA is TGTGCCAGCAGACCCGGGGCAGGGGGCACTGAAGCTTTCTTT.

This clone showed up just once. J is TRBJ2-6 and V is TRBV4-2; TRBD1 might be the D (7 bases). The V gene's germline CDR1 is LGHNA and CDR2 YNFKEQ. V was clipped by 4 bases and J by 0 bases, with 16 bases between them. CDR3 length: 18 amino acids. CDR3 amino acids: CASSLGRDSYSGANVLTF. For the CDR3, the DNA is TGTGCCAGCAGCCTCGGGCGGGACAGCTACTCTGGGGCCAACGTCCTGACTTTC.

Notes on this clone: Compared with germline, one end of the junction differs, possibly owing to a read error. V and J are TRBV5-1 and TRBJ2-7, with 16 bases fitting TRBD2. This CDR3 spans 18 amino acids. CDR1 and CDR2 from the germline V gene are SGHRS and YFSETQ. The CDR3 loop reads CASSPGTSGRASPYEQYF. The CDR3 coding sequence is TGCGCCAGCAGCCCGGGGACTAGCGGGAGGGCCTCCCCCTATGAGCAGTACTTC. Looking up the rest from reference TRBV5-1 and TRBJ2-7 gives the full variable domain: KAGVTQTPRYLIKTRGQQVTLSCSPISGHRSVSWYQQTPGQGLQFLFEYFSETQRNKGNFPGRFSGRQFSNSRSEMNVSTLELGDSALYLCASSPGTSGRASPYEQYFGPGTRLTVT.

Only a few counts were recorded for this clone. Germline is not matched at one junction end, which may reflect a read error. This chain uses TRBV12-5 with TRBJ1-5; no clear D. This CDR3 spans 16 amino acids. The germline gives CDR1 LGHNT, CDR2 FRNRAP. The CDR3 is CASGLVQEAEGQPQHF. DNA of the CDR3: TGTGCTAGTGGCTTGGTACAAGAAGCGGAGGGTCAGCCCCAGCATTTT.

The chain is built from TRBV20-1 and TRBJ2-2; D remains ambiguous. The CDR3 length is 12 residues. With 7 bases removed from V and 1 base from J, the gap between germline ends came to 7 bases. Germline CDR1 is DFQATT and CDR2 is SNEGSKA (reference sequence). This CDR3 is CSVNQNTGELFF. DNA of the CDR3: TGCAGTGTCAACCAGAACACCGGGGAGCTGTTTTTT.

This clone was seen a few times. This rearrangement joins TRBV19 to TRBJ2-4; 9 bases match TRBD1. The end of the DNA aligns better with TRBJ2-1, so the J call may be wrong. This CDR3 region has 15 residues. Germline V gene sequence: CDR1 LNHDA, CDR2 SQIVND (reference sequence). This chain's CDR3 is CASRGRDRVLCDQFF. For the CDR3, the DNA is TGTGCCAGTAGGGGCCGGGACAGGGTGTTGTGTGATCAGTTCTTC.

By frequency in the sample, this clone is medium-sized (0.01 to 0.1%). CDR3 region: CASSLEGANEQYF. CDR3 sequence (DNA): TGTGCCAGCAGTTTGGAGGGGGCTAACGAGCAGTACTTC. This rearrangement joins TRBV12-3 or TRBV12-4 to TRBJ2-7; D is perhaps TRBD1 (7 bases). V gave up 3 bases and J gave up 5 bases, with 11 bases separating them. CDR3 length: 13 amino acids.

The chain joins TRBV6-5 to TRBJ2-1, with D possibly matching TRBD2 (5 bases). The CDR3 spans 14 residues. CDR1 MNHEY and CDR2 SVGAGI come from the germline V gene. Trimming stripped 2 bases from V and 2 bases from J, with 7 bases between. CDR3 residues: CASSYNGAYNEQFF. Written as DNA, the CDR3 is TGTGCCAGCAGTTACAACGGGGCCTACAATGAGCAGTTCTTC.

In this sample, this clone turned up many times. The CDR3 loop is CASSLADGNQPQHF. The CDR3 DNA reads TGTGCCAGCAGCTTAGCGGACGGCAATCAGCCCCAGCATTTT. This chain links TRBV7-9 with TRBJ1-5, with D uncertain. CDR1 SEHNR and CDR2 FQNEAQ come from the germline V gene (reference sequence). CDR3 size: 14 residues. Trimming stripped 0 bases from V and 2 bases from J, with 5 bases between.

This chain joins TRBV6-1 and TRBJ2-3, with TRBD2 matching 7 bases. The CDR3 sequence is 17 residues long. The germline gives CDR1 MNHNS, CDR2 SASEGT. The trim removed 8 bases at V and 2 bases at J, leaving 16 bases unmatched. The CDR3 is CASRDSAFLAATDTQYF. The CDR3 coding sequence is TGTGCCAGCCGGGATAGTGCCTTCCTAGCGGCCACAGATACGCAGTATTTT.

By sample share, this clone is medium-sized (0.01 to 0.1%). J is TRBJ1-6 and V is TRBV20-1; D unclear. Germline CDR1 is DFQATT and CDR2 is SNEGSKA (reference sequence). CDR3 length: 14 amino acids. V was shortened by 2 bases and J by 4 bases, with 9 bases between the two germline ends. DNA for the CDR3: TGCAGTGCTAGATCCAAGAATTATAATTCACCCCTCCACTTT. Translated, it gives CSARSKNYNSPLHF.

The rearrangement links TRBV12-3 or TRBV12-4 to TRBJ1-1; D possibly corresponds to TRBD1 (5 bases). The CDR3 extends over 14 amino acids. V was pared by 3 bases and J by 3 bases, with 11 bases between. The chain's CDR3 is CASSLSGADTEAFF. The DNA of the CDR3 is TGTGCCAGCAGTTTGAGCGGGGCGGACACTGAAGCTTTCTTT.

This clone has just a few counts. V usage is TRBV28 and J usage is TRBJ2-3, with 10 bases lining up with TRBD2. Germline lookup yields CDR1 MDHEN and CDR2 SYDVKM. Trimming cost V 4 bases and J 3 bases; bases outside gene matches: 4. The CDR3 totals 15 residues. The CDR3 DNA reads as TGTGCCAGCAGTTCGCTAGCGGGAGAGACAGATACGCAGTATTTT. Encoded protein: CASSSLAGETDTQYF. Variable domain in full (rest from reference TRBV28 and TRBJ2-3): DVKVTQSSRYLVKRTGEKVFLECVQDMDHENMFWYRQDPGLGLRLIYFSYDVKMKEKGDIPEGYSVSREKKERFSLILESASTNQTSMYLCASSSLAGETDTQYFGPGTRLTVL.

This clone qualifies as medium-sized. V is TRBV5-8 and J is TRBJ1-3, with a tentative D call TRBD1 (5 bases). CDR1 and CDR2 from the germline V gene are SGHTS and YDEGEE. CDR3 length: 15 residues. V lost 0 bases and J lost 4, with 11 bases in between. Here the CDR3 reads CASSLGQGTGNTIYF. The CDR3 DNA sequence: TGTGCCAGCAGCTTGGGTCAGGGAACCGGAAACACCATATATTTT.

This clone was counted ten times or more. The chain recombines TRBV29-1 with TRBJ2-1; a possible D gene is TRBD1 (5 bases). The CDR3 is 15 residues long. Germline CDR1 reads SQVTM; CDR2 reads ANQGSEA. The V gene lost 0 bases and the J gene lost 6 bases, with 15 bases spanning the gap. The CDR3 region is CSVEEGRAKTNEQFF. The CDR3 DNA reads as TGCAGCGTTGAAGAGGGCAGGGCAAAGACCAATGAGCAGTTCTTC.

The rearrangement joins TRBV19 to TRBJ2-2; 13 bases align to TRBD2. Germline V gene lookup returns CDR1 LNHDA and CDR2 SQIVND (reference sequence). Unmatched junction bases numbered 8, after V lost 6 bases and J lost 1 base. The CDR3 has 18 residues. CDR3 amino acids: CASSRTSGGELNTGELFF. The CDR3 DNA is TGTGCCAGTAGCCGGACTAGCGGGGGAGAACTGAACACCGGGGAGCTGTTTTTT. Using reference TRBV19 and TRBJ2-2 for the parts outside the CDR3, the full variable domain is DGGITQSPKYLFRKEGQNVTLSCEQNLNHDAMYWYRQDPGQGLRLIYYSQIVNDFQKGDIAEGYSVSREKKESFPLTVTSAQKNPTAFYLCASSRTSGGELNTGELFFGEGSRLTVL.

This chain links TRBV4-2 with TRBJ2-3; maybe TRBD2 (6 bases). V was clipped by 1 base and J by 2 bases, with 10 bases between them. The CDR3 runs to 15 residues. Germline lookup yields CDR1 LGHNA and CDR2 YNFKEQ. DNA for the CDR3: TGTGCCAGCAGCCAAGGCGGGGATCACACAGATACGCAGTATTTT. It specifies CASSQGGDHTDTQYF.

At least ten counts were recorded for this clone. This clone may be a read error of a much larger clone one base away. The CDR3 carries no conserved terminal phenylalanine or tryptophan, so it likely arises from a read error. The chain couples TRBV28 to TRBJ2-1; D gene unclear. Germline V gene sequence: CDR1 MDHEN, CDR2 SYDVKM. The CDR3 consists of 16 residues. Trimming took off 3 bases at V and 0 bases at J, with 12 bases between the two ends. CDR3 in amino acids: CASSFLGSSSYNEQFL. The CDR3 bases are TGTGCCAGCAGTTTCCTAGGGTCAAGCTCCTACAATGAGCAGTTCCTC.

This clone ranks as medium-sized. The V and J genes are TRBV12-3 or TRBV12-4 and TRBJ2-5; a weak D match, TRBD2 (5 bases). There are 17 residues in the CDR3. Trimming left V 3 bases short and J 5 bases short, with 22 bases between. CDR3 amino acids: CASSLLPSPGAVETQYF. Written as DNA, the CDR3 is TGTGCCAGCAGTTTGTTGCCTAGCCCAGGAGCGGTTGAGACCCAGTACTTC.

In regard to this clone: The junction and the germline gene differ at one end; a read error may be behind it. Other DNA sequences of this sample code for an identical CDR3. The V call is TRBV15, the J call TRBJ2-3; unclear D gene. The germline CDR1 and CDR2 sequences are LNHNV and YYDKDF (reference sequence). The CDR3 is 13 amino acids. CDR3 loop: CATSRDLADTQYF. CDR3 sequence (DNA): TGTGCCACCAGTAGAGACTTAGCAGATACGCAGTATTTT.

The rearrangement joins TRBV7-2 to TRBJ1-1, with TRBD1 as a possible D gene (5 bases). The CDR3 contains 14 residues. Trimming shortened V by 2 bases and J by 4 bases, and 11 bases separated the two germline ends. Per the germline V gene, CDR1 is SGHTA and CDR2 is FQGNSA. Here the CDR3 DNA reads TGTGCCAGCAGCTTACCCAGCAGGGCCACTGAAGCTTTCTTT. This translates into CASSLPSRATEAFF.

This clone was picked up one time. This chain joins TRBV12-3 or TRBV12-4 and TRBJ1-6; 7 nucleotides align to TRBD1. V lost 3 bases and J lost 8; bases outside the gene matches: 7. The CDR3 is 15 amino acids. The CDR3 region has the DNA TGTGCCAGCAGTTTCAGACAGGGAGGGGATTCACCCCTCCACTTT. It yields the protein CASSFRQGGDSPLHF.

This clone was seen just once. This chain joins TRBV7-2 and TRBJ1-2; 9 bases align to TRBD1. Germline V gene data show CDR1 as SGHTA and CDR2 as FQGNSA. With V trimmed by 0 bases and J by 10 bases, 12 bases remained unmatched. This CDR3 has 16 amino acids. The CDR3 protein is CASSLANSPGQGYYTF. The CDR3 DNA follows: TGTGCCAGCAGCTTAGCTAATTCCCCGGGACAGGGATACTACACCTTC.

This clone is categorized as medium-sized. CDR3 in DNA: TGTGCCAGCAGTTGGGGGGCCGATAATTCACCCCTCCACTTT. Translating it yields CASSWGADNSPLHF. The V and J genes are TRBV12-3 or TRBV12-4 and TRBJ1-6; D perhaps matches TRBD1 (6 bases). V was cut by 4 bases and J by 5 bases, with 9 bases left in between. The CDR3 runs 14 residues.